This TCR beta chain is from a study of early T cells in non-severe SARS-CoV-2 infection. Points from the study as a whole: Matching results from VDJdb favored anti-spike CD8 responses, leaving private and CD4 specificities undetected.

Details on this clonotype: The antigen remains undetermined.

Trimming removed 7 bases at V and 14 bases at J, with 20 bases between. Germline V lookup: CDR1 SQVTM, CDR2 ANQGSEA. The CDR3 is made up of 11 amino acids. Using its own MiXCR run on the 5' RACE reads, TCRdb lists one record per CDR3 protein. The sample carries about 48,000 distinct CDR3 sequences, approximately 9.8% recorded once. Specimen: whole blood. The sequence came from an adult who was a healthcare worker with PCR-confirmed SARS-CoV-2 infection or an uninfected control (not recorded which). This chain joins TRBV29-1 and TRBJ1-2, with D uncertain. CDR3 DNA: TGCAGCGGGTTCCACGACGGTCTCCTTACCTTC. It encodes CSGFHDGLLTF.